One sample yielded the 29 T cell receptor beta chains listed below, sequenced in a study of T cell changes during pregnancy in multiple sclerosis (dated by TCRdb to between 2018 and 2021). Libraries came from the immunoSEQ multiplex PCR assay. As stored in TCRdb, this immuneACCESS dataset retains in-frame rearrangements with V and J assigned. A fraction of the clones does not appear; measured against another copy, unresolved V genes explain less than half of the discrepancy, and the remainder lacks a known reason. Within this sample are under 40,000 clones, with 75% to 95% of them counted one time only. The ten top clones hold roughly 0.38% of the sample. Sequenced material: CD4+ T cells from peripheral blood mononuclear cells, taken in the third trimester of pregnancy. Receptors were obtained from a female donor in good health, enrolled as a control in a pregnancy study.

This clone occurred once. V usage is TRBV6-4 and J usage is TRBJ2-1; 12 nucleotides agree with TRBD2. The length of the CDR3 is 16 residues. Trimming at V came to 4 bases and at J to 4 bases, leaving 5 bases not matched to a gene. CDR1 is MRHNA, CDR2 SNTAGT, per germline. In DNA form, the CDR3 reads TGTGCCAGCAGTGTCACTAGCGGGAGGCTTTACAATGAGCAGTTCTTC. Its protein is CASSVTSGRLYNEQFF.

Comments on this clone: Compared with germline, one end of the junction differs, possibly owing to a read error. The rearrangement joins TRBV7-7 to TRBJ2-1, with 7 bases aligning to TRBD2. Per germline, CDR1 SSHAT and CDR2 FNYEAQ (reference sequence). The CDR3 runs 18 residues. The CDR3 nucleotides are TGTGCTAGCAGCTTTCTTTCCCCATCTAGCGGCGGGTTCAATGAGCAGTTCTTC. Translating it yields CASSFLSPSSGGFNEQFF.

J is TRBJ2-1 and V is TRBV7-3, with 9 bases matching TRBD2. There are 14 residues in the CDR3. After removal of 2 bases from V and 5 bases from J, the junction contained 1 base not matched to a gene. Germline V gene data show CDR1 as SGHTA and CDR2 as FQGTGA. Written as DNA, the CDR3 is TGTGCCAGCAGCTTAGGACTAGCGAACAATGAGCAGTTCTTC. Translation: CASSLGLANNEQFF.

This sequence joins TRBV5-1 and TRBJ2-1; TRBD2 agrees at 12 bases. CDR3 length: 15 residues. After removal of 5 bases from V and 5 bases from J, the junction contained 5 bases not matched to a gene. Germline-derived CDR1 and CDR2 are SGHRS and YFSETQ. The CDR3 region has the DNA TGCGCCAGCAGGACACTAGCGGGGGGTAACAATGAGCAGTTCTTC. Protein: CASRTLAGGNNEQFF.

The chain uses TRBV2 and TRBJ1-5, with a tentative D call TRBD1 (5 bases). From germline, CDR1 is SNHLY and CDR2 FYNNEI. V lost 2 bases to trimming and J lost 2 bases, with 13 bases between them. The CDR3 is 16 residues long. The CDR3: CASSEWRGMGNQPQHF. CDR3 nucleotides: TGTGCCAGCAGTGAATGGAGGGGTATGGGCAATCAGCCCCAGCATTTT.

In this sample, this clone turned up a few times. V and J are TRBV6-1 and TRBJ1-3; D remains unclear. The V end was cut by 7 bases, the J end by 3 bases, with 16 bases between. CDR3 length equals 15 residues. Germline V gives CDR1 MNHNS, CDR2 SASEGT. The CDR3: CASIEAAYGGNTIYF. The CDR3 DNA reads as TGTGCCAGCATAGAAGCCGCGTACGGTGGAAACACCATATATTTT.

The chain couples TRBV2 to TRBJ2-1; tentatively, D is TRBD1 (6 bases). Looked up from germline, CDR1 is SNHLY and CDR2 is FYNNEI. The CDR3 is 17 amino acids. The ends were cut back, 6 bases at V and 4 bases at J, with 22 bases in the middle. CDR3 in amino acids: CASRSEGVWARYNEQFF. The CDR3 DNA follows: TGTGCCAGCAGAAGTGAGGGGGTATGGGCTAGATACAATGAGCAGTTCTTC.

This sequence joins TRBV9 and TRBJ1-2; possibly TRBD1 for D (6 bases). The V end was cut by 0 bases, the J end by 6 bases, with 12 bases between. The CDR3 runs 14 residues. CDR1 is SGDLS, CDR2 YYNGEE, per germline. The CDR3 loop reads CASSVGYREDGYTF. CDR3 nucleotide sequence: TGTGCCAGCAGCGTAGGGTACAGGGAAGATGGCTACACCTTC.

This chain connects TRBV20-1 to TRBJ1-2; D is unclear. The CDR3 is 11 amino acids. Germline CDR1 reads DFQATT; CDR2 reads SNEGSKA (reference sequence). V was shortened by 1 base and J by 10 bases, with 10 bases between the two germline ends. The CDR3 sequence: CSARVFGDYTF. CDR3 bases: TGCAGTGCTAGAGTGTTCGGGGACTACACCTTC.

This CDR3 reads CASSEQDRPLLQYF. Written as DNA, the CDR3 is TGTGCCAGCAGTGAACAGGACAGGCCATTATTGCAGTACTTC. The chain has TRBV6-1 and TRBJ2-7; 7 bases are a match to TRBD1. After removal of 2 bases from V and 9 bases from J, the junction contained 10 bases not matched to a gene. The CDR3 sequence is 14 residues long. The germline V gene has CDR1 MNHNS and CDR2 SASEGT.

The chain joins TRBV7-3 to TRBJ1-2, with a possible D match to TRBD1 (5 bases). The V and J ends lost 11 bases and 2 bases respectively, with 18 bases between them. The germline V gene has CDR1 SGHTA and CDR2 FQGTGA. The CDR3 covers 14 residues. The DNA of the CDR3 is TGTGCCTCCGGGGGTAGTGACACCAACTATGGCTACACCTTC. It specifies CASGGSDTNYGYTF.

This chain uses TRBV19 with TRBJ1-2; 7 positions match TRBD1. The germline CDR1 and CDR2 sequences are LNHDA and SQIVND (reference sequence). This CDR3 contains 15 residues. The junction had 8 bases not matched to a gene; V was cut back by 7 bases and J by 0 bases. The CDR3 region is CASKQGSYSNYGYTF. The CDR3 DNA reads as TGTGCCAGTAAACAGGGGTCATATTCTAACTATGGCTACACCTTC.

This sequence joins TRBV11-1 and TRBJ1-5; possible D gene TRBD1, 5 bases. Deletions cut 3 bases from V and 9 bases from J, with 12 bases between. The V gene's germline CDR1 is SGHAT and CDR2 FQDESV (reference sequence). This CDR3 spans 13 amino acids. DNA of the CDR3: TGTGCCAGCAGCTTGGGGCCGGAGGGGCCCCAGCATTTT. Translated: CASSLGPEGPQHF.

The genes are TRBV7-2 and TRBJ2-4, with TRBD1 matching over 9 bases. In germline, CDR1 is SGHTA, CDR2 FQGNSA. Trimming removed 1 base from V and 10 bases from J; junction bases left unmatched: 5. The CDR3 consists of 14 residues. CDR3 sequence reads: CASSLGRQGGIQYF. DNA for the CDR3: TGTGCCAGCAGCTTAGGTAGACAGGGGGGTATTCAGTACTTC.

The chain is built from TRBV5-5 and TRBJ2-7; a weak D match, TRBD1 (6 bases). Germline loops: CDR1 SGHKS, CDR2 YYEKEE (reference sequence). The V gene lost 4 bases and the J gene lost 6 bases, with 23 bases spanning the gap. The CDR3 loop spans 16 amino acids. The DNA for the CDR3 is TGTGCCAGCAGCAACACGCTAACAGGGTCAGGGAGCGAGCAGTACTTC. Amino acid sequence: CASSNTLTGSGSEQYF.

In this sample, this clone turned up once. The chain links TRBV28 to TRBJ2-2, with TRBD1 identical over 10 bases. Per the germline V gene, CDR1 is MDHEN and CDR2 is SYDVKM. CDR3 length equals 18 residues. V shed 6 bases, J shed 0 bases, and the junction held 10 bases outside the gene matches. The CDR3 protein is CASRLPGQGLANTGELFF. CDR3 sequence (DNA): TGTGCCAGCAGATTACCGGGACAGGGGCTCGCGAACACCGGGGAGCTGTTTTTT.

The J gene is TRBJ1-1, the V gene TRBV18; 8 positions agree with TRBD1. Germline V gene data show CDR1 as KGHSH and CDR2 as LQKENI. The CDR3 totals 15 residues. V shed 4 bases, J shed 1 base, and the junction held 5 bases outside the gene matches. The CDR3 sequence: CASSRGGTGNTEAFF. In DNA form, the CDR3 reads TGTGCCAGCTCACGCGGAGGGACAGGGAACACTGAAGCTTTCTTT.

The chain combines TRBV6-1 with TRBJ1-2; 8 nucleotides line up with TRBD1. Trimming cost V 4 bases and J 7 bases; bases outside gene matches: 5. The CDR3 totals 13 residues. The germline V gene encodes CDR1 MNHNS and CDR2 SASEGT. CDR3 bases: TGTGCCAGCAGTGTTACAGGGGGAATTGGCTACACCTTC. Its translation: CASSVTGGIGYTF.

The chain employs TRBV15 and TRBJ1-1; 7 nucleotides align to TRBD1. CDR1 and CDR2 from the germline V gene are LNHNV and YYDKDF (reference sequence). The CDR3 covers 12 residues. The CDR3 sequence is CAAGGLYTEAFF. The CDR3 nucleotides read TGTGCGGCAGGGGGGTTGTACACTGAAGCTTTCTTT.

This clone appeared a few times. The CDR3 here is CASTNRQASYEQYF. The CDR3, as DNA: TGCGCCAGCACCAATCGACAGGCCTCCTACGAGCAGTACTTC. The V and J genes are TRBV5-1 and TRBJ2-7, with D possibly TRBD1 on 6 matching bases. Looked up from germline, CDR1 is SGHRS and CDR2 is YFSETQ. The CDR3 is made up of 14 amino acids. Trimming took 6 bases from V and 0 from J, leaving 13 bases between them.

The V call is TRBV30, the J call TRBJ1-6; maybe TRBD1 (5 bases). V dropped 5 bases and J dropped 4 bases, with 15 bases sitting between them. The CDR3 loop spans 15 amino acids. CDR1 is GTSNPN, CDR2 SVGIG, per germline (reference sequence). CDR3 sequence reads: CAWEDLGTYNSPLHF. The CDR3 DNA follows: TGTGCCTGGGAGGACCTTGGGACTTATAATTCACCCCTCCACTTT.

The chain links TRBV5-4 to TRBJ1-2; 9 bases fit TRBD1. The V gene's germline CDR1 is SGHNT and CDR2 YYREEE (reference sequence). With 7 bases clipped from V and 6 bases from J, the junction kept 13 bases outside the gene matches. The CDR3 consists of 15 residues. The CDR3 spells CASATNRDREDGYTF. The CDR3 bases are TGTGCCAGCGCGACGAACCGGGACAGGGAGGATGGCTACACCTTC.

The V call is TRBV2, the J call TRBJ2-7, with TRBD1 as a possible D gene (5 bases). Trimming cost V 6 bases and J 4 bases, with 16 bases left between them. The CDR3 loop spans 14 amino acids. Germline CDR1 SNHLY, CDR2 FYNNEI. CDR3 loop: CASRAHNQGYEQYF. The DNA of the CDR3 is TGTGCCAGCAGGGCGCATAATCAGGGATACGAGCAGTACTTC.

The CDR3 coding sequence is TGTGCCAGCAGCATGGGGCCAGGGGTTGGAAACACCATATATTTT. Translation gives CASSMGPGVGNTIYF. This chain uses TRBV5-6 with TRBJ1-3; D is perhaps TRBD1 (6 bases). CDR3 size: 15 residues. Looked up from germline, CDR1 is SGHDT and CDR2 is YYEEEE. V was cut by 4 bases and J by 3 bases, with 14 bases left in between.

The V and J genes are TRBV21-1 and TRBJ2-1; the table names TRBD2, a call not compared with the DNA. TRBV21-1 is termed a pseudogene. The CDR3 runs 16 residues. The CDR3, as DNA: TGTGCCAGCAGCAAAGTTTCAAGCGGAAGTTACAATGAGCAGTTCTTC. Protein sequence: CASSKVSSGSYNEQFF.

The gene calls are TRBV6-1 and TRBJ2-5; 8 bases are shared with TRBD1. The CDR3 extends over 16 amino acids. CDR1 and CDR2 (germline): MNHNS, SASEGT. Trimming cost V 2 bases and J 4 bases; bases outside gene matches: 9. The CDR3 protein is CASSEYDRGRLETQYF. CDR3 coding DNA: TGTGCCAGCAGTGAATATGACAGGGGTAGATTAGAGACCCAGTACTTC.

Here the CDR3 reads CASSLIAGGTGGELFF. The CDR3 region has the DNA TGTGCCAGCAGTTTGATAGCGGGGGGCACCGGCGGGGAGCTGTTTTTT. The chain recombines TRBV11-2 with TRBJ2-2; TRBD2 agrees at 10 bases. The CDR3 length is 16 residues. Germline values: CDR1 SGHAT, CDR2 FQNNGV. The V gene end was trimmed by 6 bases and the J gene end by 7 bases; junction bases not matched to a gene: 11.

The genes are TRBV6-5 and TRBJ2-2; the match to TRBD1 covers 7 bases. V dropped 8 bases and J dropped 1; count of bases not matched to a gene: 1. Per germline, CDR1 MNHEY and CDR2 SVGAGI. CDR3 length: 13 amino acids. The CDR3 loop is CASGTENTGELFF. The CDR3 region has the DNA TGTGCCAGCGGGACAGAGAACACCGGGGAGCTGTTTTTT.

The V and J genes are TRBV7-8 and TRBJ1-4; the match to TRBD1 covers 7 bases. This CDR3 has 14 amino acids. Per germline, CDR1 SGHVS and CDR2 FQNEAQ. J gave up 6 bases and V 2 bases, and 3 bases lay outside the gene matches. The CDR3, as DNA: TGTGCCAGCAGCTTAAGAGACAGGGATGAAAAACTGTTTTTT. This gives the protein CASSLRDRDEKLFF.